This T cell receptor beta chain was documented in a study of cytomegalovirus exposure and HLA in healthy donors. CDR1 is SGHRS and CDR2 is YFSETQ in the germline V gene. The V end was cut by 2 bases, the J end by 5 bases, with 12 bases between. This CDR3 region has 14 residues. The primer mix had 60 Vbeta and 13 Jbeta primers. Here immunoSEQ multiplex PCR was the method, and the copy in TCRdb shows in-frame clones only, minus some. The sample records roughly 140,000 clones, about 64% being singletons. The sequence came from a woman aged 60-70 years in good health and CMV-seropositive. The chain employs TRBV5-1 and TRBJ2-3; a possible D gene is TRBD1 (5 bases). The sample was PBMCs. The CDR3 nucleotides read TGCGCCAGCAGCTTCGCGCTTCAGGGAGATACGCAGTATTTT. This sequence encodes CASSFALQGDTQYF.